This is a list of T cell receptor beta chains from one sample in a study of long-term antiretroviral therapy in people with HIV. The repertoire was sequenced with immunoSEQ multiplex PCR; TCRdb's copy has only in-frame clones and lacks some. The sample gives roughly 16,000 clones, 88% of which show up once; 14% to 15% is in the top ten. The material was unsorted PBMCs, obtained more than 2.2 years before starting antiretroviral therapy. These receptors all stem from a woman aged 25-40 years with HIV. The CDR3 runs from the conserved cysteine through the conserved F or W. The D gene is left open where the match is weak. Some rows have no size entry. The others give once, few or many, or a class for an expanded clone.

D: -; size: -; J: TRBJ1-4; V: TRBV4-1; DNA: TGCGCCAGCAGCCCTCAAGTGGGGGCAACTAATGAAAAACTGTTTTTT; CDR3: CASSPQVGATNEKLFF
D: -; size: -; J: TRBJ1-2; V: TRBV10-2; DNA: TGCGCCAGCAGTGACCCGTCCCTTTCCGGGATATACTCATGGGACTATGGCTACACCTTC; CDR3: CASSDPSLSGIYSWDYGYTF
D: TRBD1; size: -; J: TRBJ2-2; V: TRBV27; DNA: TGTGCCAGCAGTTTGGGGCAGGGGGCGGTCACCGGGGAGCTGTTTTTT; CDR3: CASSLGQGAVTGELFF
D: -; size: -; J: TRBJ2-5; V: TRBV19; DNA: TGTGCCAGTAGTATAGAGAAGGGGCGAGAGACCCAGTACTTC; CDR3: CASSIEKGRETQYF
D: -; size: -; J: TRBJ2-7; V: TRBV4-3; DNA: TGCGCCAGCAGCCAAGCCCTCCTGACAGGCTCGCACGAGCAGTACTTC; CDR3: CASSQALLTGSHEQYF
D: TRBD1; size: -; J: TRBJ1-4; V: TRBV7-9; DNA: TGTGCCAGCAGCTCGAGAACCGGGACAGAGAATGAAAAACTGTTTTTT; CDR3: CASSSRTGTENEKLFF
D: TRBD1; size: few; J: TRBJ2-7; V: TRBV28; DNA: TGTGCCAGCAGAAGACAGGGGGCGGACGAGCAGTACTTC; CDR3: CASRRQGADEQYF
D: TRBD2; size: -; J: TRBJ2-3; V: TRBV7-9; DNA: TGTGCCAGCAGTCGCGGACTAGCGGGGAACACAGATACGCAGTATTTT; CDR3: CASSRGLAGNTDTQYF
D: TRBD1; size: -; J: TRBJ2-1; V: TRBV4-1; DNA: TGCGCCAGCAGTTACCTTCCGGGACAGGGACAGTTCTTC; CDR3: CASSYLPGQGQFF
D: -; size: -; J: TRBJ1-5; V: TRBV6-1; DNA: TGTGCCAGCAGTGATGCCCTGTATAGCAATCAGCCCCAGCATTTT; CDR3: CASSDALYSNQPQHF
D: -; size: -; J: TRBJ1-5; V: TRBV27; DNA: TGTGCCAGCAGTTTATCGGGCTGGCAGGTTAACAATCAGCCCCAGCATTTT; CDR3: CASSLSGWQVNNQPQHF
D: -; size: -; J: TRBJ2-3; V: TRBV25-1; DNA: TGTGCCAGCAGCAAAACTGGGACTTCAGATACGCAGTATTTT; CDR3: CASSKTGTSDTQYF
D: TRBD1; size: -; J: TRBJ2-5; V: TRBV2; DNA: TGTGCCAGCAGTGTCTATACAGGGGGCGGGGGGACCCAGTACTTC; CDR3: CASSVYTGGGGTQYF
D: TRBD1; size: -; J: TRBJ1-4; V: TRBV19; DNA: TGTGCCAGTAGGGACAGGGGGCGAACTAATGAAAAACTGTTTTTT; CDR3: CASRDRGRTNEKLFF
D: -; size: -; J: TRBJ1-1; V: TRBV9; DNA: TGTGCCAGCAGCGTAGACAGGGAGGGTGAAGCTTTCTTT; CDR3: CASSVDREGEAFF
D: -; size: -; J: TRBJ1-1; V: TRBV29-1; DNA: TGCAGCGCCTCCAAGGTGGCGGACACTGAAGCTTTCTTT; CDR3: CSASKVADTEAFF
D: -; size: once; J: TRBJ1-6; V: TRBV2; DNA: TGTGCCAGCAGTATGGACGGGGATTCACCCCTCCACTTT; CDR3: CASSMDGDSPLHF
D: TRBD1; size: -; J: TRBJ1-1; V: TRBV11-1; DNA: TGTGCCAGCAGGATAGGGACAGGCGGTCTGAACACTGAAGCTTTCTTT; CDR3: CASRIGTGGLNTEAFF
D: TRBD2; size: -; J: TRBJ2-5; V: TRBV7-6; DNA: TGTGCCAGCAGCCCAGGACTAGCGGGGGGGCAAGAGACCCAGTACTTC; CDR3: CASSPGLAGGQETQYF
D: TRBD1; size: -; J: TRBJ2-6; V: TRBV10-2; DNA: TGCGCCAGCAGTGACACAGGGGGCTCTGGGGCCAACGTCCTGACTTTC; CDR3: CASSDTGGSGANVLTF
D: -; size: -; J: TRBJ2-1; V: TRBV7-8; DNA: TGTGCCAGCAGCTTACTGATCGCAGGGGGGGCGGATACGAACAATGAGCAGTTCTTC; CDR3: CASSLLIAGGADTNNEQFF
D: -; size: -; J: TRBJ1-5; V: TRBV4-1; DNA: TGCGCCAGCAGCCACCGGATCTATAGCAATCAGCCCCAGCATTTT; CDR3: CASSHRIYSNQPQHF
D: TRBD2; size: -; J: TRBJ2-1; V: TRBV29-1; DNA: TGCAGCGTAGAGCGGGGGGGTTACAATGAGCAGTTCTTC; CDR3: CSVERGGYNEQFF
D: TRBD2; size: once; J: TRBJ2-5; V: TRBV5-1; DNA: TGCGCCAGCTCCGTTAGCGGGGGACAAGAGACCCAGTACTTC; CDR3: CASSVSGGQETQYF
D: -; size: -; J: TRBJ1-5; V: TRBV19; DNA: TGTGCCAGTAGTGACAGGAGAGGCAATCAGCCCCAGCATTTT; CDR3: CASSDRRGNQPQHF
D: TRBD1; size: -; J: TRBJ1-1; V: TRBV7-2; DNA: TGTGCCAGCAGTCTCGACAGGGTGAGAGGTTTCTTT; CDR3: CASSLDRVRGFF
D: TRBD2; size: -; J: TRBJ2-5; V: TRBV27; DNA: TGTGCCAGCAGTTTAGCGGGGGGGGACCAAGAGACCCAGTACTTC; CDR3: CASSLAGGDQETQYF
D: -; size: -; J: TRBJ2-5; V: TRBV5-1; DNA: TGCGCCAGCAGCTTGGGTCTCCAAGAGACCCAGTACTTC; CDR3: CASSLGLQETQYF
D: -; size: -; J: TRBJ1-1; V: TRBV6-5; DNA: TGTGCCAGCATTGGGACTGACGGCCCTGAAGCTTTCTTT; CDR3: CASIGTDGPEAFF
D: -; size: -; J: TRBJ2-5; V: TRBV7-9; DNA: TGTGCCAGCAGCTTAAGTGGTTCGGGACTGCAAGAGACCCAGTACTTC; CDR3: CASSLSGSGLQETQYF
D: TRBD1; size: few; J: TRBJ1-1; V: TRBV10-2; DNA: TGCGCCAGCAAACACACAGGGGATGAAGCTTTCTTT; CDR3: CASKHTGDEAFF
D: TRBD2; size: -; J: TRBJ2-1; V: TRBV2; DNA: TGTGCCAGCAGGCCTAGCGGGGCACAGAATGAGCAGTTCTTC; CDR3: CASRPSGAQNEQFF
D: -; size: -; J: TRBJ2-7; V: TRBV5-1; DNA: TGCGCCAGCACCGTGTCAAGGCCCTCCTACGAGCAGTACTTC; CDR3: CASTVSRPSYEQYF
D: -; size: -; J: TRBJ2-5; V: TRBV18; DNA: TGTGCCAGCTCACCCTTAACGGACGCCCAAGAGACCCAGTACTTC; CDR3: CASSPLTDAQETQYF
D: TRBD2; size: -; J: TRBJ2-3; V: TRBV19; DNA: TGTGCCAGTAGTGACGGTGGACTAGCGGGGGGACATTCTGGCACAGATACGCAGTATTTT; CDR3: CASSDGGLAGGHSGTDTQYF
D: -; size: -; J: TRBJ1-1; V: TRBV27; DNA: TGTGCCAGCAGTCCGATTCTCCTCCGGGGTGAAAGAAACACTGAAGCTTTCTTT; CDR3: CASSPILLRGERNTEAFF
D: TRBD1; size: -; J: TRBJ1-4; V: TRBV28; DNA: TGTGCCAGCAGTTTGGAATATGTGGGAGGGGGCGATGAAAAACTGTTTTTT; CDR3: CASSLEYVGGGDEKLFF
D: -; size: -; J: TRBJ1-1; V: TRBV14; DNA: TGTGCCAGCAGCCGCTTGGCAGGGCGGACTGAAGCTTTCTTT; CDR3: CASSRLAGRTEAFF
D: -; size: -; J: TRBJ2-3; V: TRBV4-3; DNA: TGCGCCAGCAGCCCTACCGGGCCCACAGATACGCAGTATTTT; CDR3: CASSPTGPTDTQYF
D: -; size: once; J: TRBJ1-1; V: TRBV9; DNA: TGTGCCAGCAGACCGGTTTTGAACACTGAAGCTTTCTTT; CDR3: CASRPVLNTEAFF
D: -; size: -; J: TRBJ1-6; V: TRBV7-9; DNA: TGTGCCAGCAGCTCCTCCGACCTGTACGGATCACCCCTCCACTTT; CDR3: CASSSSDLYGSPLHF
D: TRBD1; size: -; J: TRBJ2-3; V: TRBV14; DNA: TGTGCCAGCAGCAAATTAACAGGGGGCGCGTTACCAGATACGCAGTATTTT; CDR3: CASSKLTGGALPDTQYF
D: TRBD1; size: -; J: TRBJ2-4; V: TRBV5-8; DNA: TGTGCCAGCGCCCTAGGGACAGGGACCAAAAACATTCAGTACTTC; CDR3: CASALGTGTKNIQYF
D: -; size: -; J: TRBJ1-5; V: TRBV7-2; DNA: TGTGCCAGCAGCTTAGCGGGGCCTACCTACACCGGGGATCAGCCCCAGCATTTT; CDR3: CASSLAGPTYTGDQPQHF
D: -; size: few; J: TRBJ1-6; V: TRBV27; DNA: TGTGCCAGCAGTTCTCGACAGGTGTTCAGGAATTCACCCCTCCACTTT; CDR3: CASSSRQVFRNSPLHF
D: -; size: -; J: TRBJ2-3; V: TRBV19; DNA: TGTGCCAGTAGTTGGAGCACAGACACAGATACGCAGTATTTT; CDR3: CASSWSTDTDTQYF
D: TRBD1; size: -; J: TRBJ1-4; V: TRBV27; DNA: TGTGCCAGCAGTAGAAGTGGCGGCAGGGGGGTTGCAACTAATGAAAAACTGTTTTTT; CDR3: CASSRSGGRGVATNEKLFF
D: TRBD1; size: few; J: TRBJ2-7; V: TRBV5-1; DNA: TGCGCCAGCAGCTTGGGACAGGGGGGTCGCGAGCAGTACTTC; CDR3: CASSLGQGGREQYF